This TCR beta chain is drawn from a study of post-analysis software for immune sequencing data. Study-wide background: Disease trajectories encompassed relapsing-remitting, secondary progressive and progressive-relapsing multiple sclerosis.

Study observations and caveats: Co-batched samples clustered tightly together by F measure. The five TRBV segments detected at higher frequency in patients than in controls included TRBV5-6, TRBV5-1 and TRBV20-1. A significant reduction in normalized Chao1 diversity was observed in multiple sclerosis patients versus controls.

A word on this clonotype: Its antigen is undetermined.

This CDR3 is built from 18 residues. With V trimmed by 2 bases and J by 6 bases, 13 bases remained unmatched. Germline-derived CDR1 and CDR2 are DFQATT and SNEGSKA (reference sequence). Tagging with unique molecular identifiers was a feature of the TCR beta cDNA libraries. The authors obtained roughly 0.5 million cDNA molecules from around 0.96 to 9.9 million T cells. A single record per CDR3 protein comes from TCRdb applying MiXCR to the PCR reads. The top ten hold roughly 5.2% of the sample, which has around 710,000 distinct CDR3 sequences, roughly 50% seen once. The chain has TRBV20-1 and TRBJ2-3; 14 positions agree with TRBD2. This clonotype was obtained from a girl aged 5-17 years with multiple sclerosis. Specimen: blood. In DNA, the CDR3 is TGCAGTGCTAGACTTCACTCCGGGACTAGCGGGAGTATGGATACGCAGTATTTT. Translated: CSARLHSGTSGSMDTQYF.